This T cell receptor beta chain was obtained from a study of CD8+ T cells in alopecia areata. The authors extracted RNA and reverse transcribed it into cDNA as the sequencing template. Assay: immunoSEQ multiplex PCR; the TCRdb copy retains only in-frame clones and omits some. Of about 100,000 clones listed, 45% to 60% are singletons. General observations from the study: Against the mouse data, patients shared TCRs less clearly, possibly for HLA reasons.

The V gene lost 0 bases and the J gene lost 2 bases, with 10 bases spanning the gap. This CDR3 is 15 amino acids long. The germline CDR1 and CDR2 sequences are MGHRA and YSYEKL. Note on this clone: The antigen remains unidentified.

Alopecia areata patients provided lesional scalp punch biopsies and peripheral blood. PBMCs provided sorted CD4+ and CD8+ T cells. Sequenced: NKG2D-low CD8+ T cells sorted from blood. The chain links TRBV4-1 to TRBJ1-2; D ambiguous. The TCR sequence derives from a human donor with alopecia areata. DNA of the CDR3: TGCGCCAGCAGCCAAGAGGGCAGACCCAACTATGGCTACACCTTC. Its protein product is CASSQEGRPNYGYTF.